The 5 T cell receptor beta chains below were found in one sample sequenced in a study of shared clonotypes between healthy human individuals (TCRdb year 2020). The receptor library was made with the immunoSEQ multiplex PCR assay. TCRdb's version of the immuneACCESS table is confined to in-frame rearrangements and falls short of the full clone set. An unresolved V gene accounts for under half of the shortfall where checked; the remainder is of unknown origin. Recorded for this sample are roughly 2.5 million clones; about 92% of them occurred a single time. Around 0.14% of the sample rests with the top ten. The sequencing input was naive CD4+ T cells sorted from blood. In light of the paper, this sample's cell subset or site label describes: CD45RA+ positively selected. The receptors stem from a man aged 18-30 years in good health.

This chain links TRBV7-8 with TRBJ2-7, with D perhaps TRBD1 or TRBD2 (5 bases each). CDR3 length equals 16 residues. The ends were cut back, 4 bases at V and 3 bases at J, with 19 bases in the middle. Germline V gene sequence: CDR1 SGHVS, CDR2 FQNEAQ. DNA for the CDR3: TGTGCCAGCAGCTCCCGGGACCGCCAAATCCTCTACGAGCAGTACTTC. Residues: CASSSRDRQILYEQYF.

The rearrangement uses TRBV4-1 and TRBJ1-2, with a possible D match to TRBD1 (5 bases). The germline V gene has CDR1 MGHRA and CDR2 YSYEKL. This CDR3 comprises 16 residues. Trimming pared 0 bases from V and 7 bases from J, leaving 18 bases between. Here the CDR3 reads CASSQDLAGGVGGYTF. Here the CDR3 DNA reads TGCGCCAGCAGCCAAGATCTGGCGGGAGGGGTTGGTGGCTACACCTTC.

J is TRBJ1-2 and V is TRBV2; 7 bases align to TRBD1. The CDR3 has 14 residues. Germline CDR1 reads SNHLY; CDR2 reads FYNNEI. V trimming: 5 bases; J trimming: 4 bases; junction bases outside the gene matches: 7. The CDR3 loop is CASSPNGQAYGYTF. The CDR3 DNA reads as TGTGCCAGCAGTCCAAACGGACAGGCCTATGGCTACACCTTC.

The V gene is TRBV27, the J gene TRBJ2-1, with TRBD2 matching 7 bases. The CDR3 totals 14 residues. V gave up 3 bases and J gave up 5 bases; unmatched junction bases: 4. Germline lookup yields CDR1 MNHEY and CDR2 SMNVEV (reference sequence). The CDR3 nucleotides read TGTGCCAGCAGTTTCGGACTAGTAAACAATGAGCAGTTCTTC. This codes for CASSFGLVNNEQFF.

V gene TRBV12-5 combines with J gene TRBJ2-3; 7 bases map to TRBD1. The trim removed 4 bases at V and 0 bases at J, leaving 4 bases unmatched. Germline-derived CDR1 and CDR2 are LGHNT and FRNRAP. The CDR3 runs 15 residues. Here the CDR3 reads CASGSRTGSTDTQYF. The DNA of the CDR3 is TGTGCTAGTGGTTCCCGGACAGGTAGCACAGATACGCAGTATTTT.